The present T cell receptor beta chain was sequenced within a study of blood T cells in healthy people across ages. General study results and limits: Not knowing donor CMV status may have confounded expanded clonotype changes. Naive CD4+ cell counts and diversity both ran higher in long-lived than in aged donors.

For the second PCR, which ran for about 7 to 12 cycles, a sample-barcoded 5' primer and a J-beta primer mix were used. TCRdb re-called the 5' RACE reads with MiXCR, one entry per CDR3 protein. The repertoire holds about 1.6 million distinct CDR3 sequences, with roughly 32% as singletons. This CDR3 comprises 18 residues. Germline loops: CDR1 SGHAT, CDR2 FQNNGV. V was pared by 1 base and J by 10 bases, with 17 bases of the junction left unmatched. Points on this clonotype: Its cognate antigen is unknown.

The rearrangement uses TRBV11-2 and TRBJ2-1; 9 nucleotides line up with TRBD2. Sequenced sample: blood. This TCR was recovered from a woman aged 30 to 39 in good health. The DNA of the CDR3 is TGTGCCAGCAGCTTAGGCCCCGGTGGGCGGGAGGGCTATGGGGAGCAGTTCTTC. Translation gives CASSLGPGGREGYGEQFF.